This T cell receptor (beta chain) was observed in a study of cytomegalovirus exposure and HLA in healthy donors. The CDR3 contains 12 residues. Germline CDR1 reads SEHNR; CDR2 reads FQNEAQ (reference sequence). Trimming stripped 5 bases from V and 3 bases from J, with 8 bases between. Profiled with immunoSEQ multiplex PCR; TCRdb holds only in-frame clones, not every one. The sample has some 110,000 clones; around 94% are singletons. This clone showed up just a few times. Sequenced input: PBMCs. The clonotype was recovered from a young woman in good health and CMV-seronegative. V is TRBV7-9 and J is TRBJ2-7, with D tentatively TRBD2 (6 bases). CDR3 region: CASSPEGYEQYF. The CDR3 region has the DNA TGTGCCAGCAGCCCGGAGGGCTACGAGCAGTACTTC.